Following are 15 T cell receptor beta chains from one sample sequenced in a study of blood T cell repertoires in COVID-19. Only in-frame clones appear in the TCRdb table, and some are missing; sequencing was by immunoSEQ multiplex PCR. The sample has fewer than 60,000 clones, roughly 83% seen once. The sequenced sample was peripheral blood. These receptor sequences come from a human donor in a cohort sampled during active COVID-19.

This clone was counted between two and nine times. The chain employs TRBV25-1 and TRBJ2-5; 8 nucleotides align to TRBD2. Germline lookup yields CDR1 MGHDK and CDR2 SYGVNS. The J segment lost 0 bases and the V segment lost 1 base, leaving 7 bases of the junction unmatched. The CDR3 spans 17 residues. The DNA of the CDR3 is TGTGCCAGCAGTGAATCGCGGCTAGCGGGCTACCAAGAGACCCAGTACTTC. Its translation is CASSESRLAGYQETQYF.

This clone came up once. The chain uses TRBV27 and TRBJ1-4, with 7 positions matching TRBD1. This CDR3 comprises 13 residues. The V segment lost 4 bases and the J segment 11 bases; nucleotides outside the gene matches: 7. Germline loops: CDR1 MNHEY, CDR2 SMNVEV (reference sequence). For the CDR3, the DNA is TGTGCCAGCAGTTCCCCGACCAGGGGGAAACTGTTTTTT. The encoded protein is CASSSPTRGKLFF. Filled out from reference TRBV27 and TRBJ1-4, the complete variable domain reads EAQVTQNPRYLITVTGKKLTVTCSQNMNHEYMSWYRQDPGLGLRQIYYSMNVEVTDKGDVPEGYKVSRKEKRNFPLILESPSPNQTSLYFCASSSPTRGKLFFGSGTQLSVL.

The CDR3 DNA reads as TGTGCCAGCAGCTTAGCGGGAGCTAGCACAGATACGCAGTATTTT. This gives the protein CASSLAGASTDTQYF. The gene calls are TRBV7-2 and TRBJ2-3; maybe TRBD2 (5 bases). The CDR3 has 15 amino acids. Germline values: CDR1 SGHTA, CDR2 FQGNSA. V lost 0 bases to trimming and J lost 0 bases, with 7 bases between them.

The rearrangement links TRBV21-1 to TRBJ2-5; TRBD2, the table's D call, was not compared with the DNA. TRBV21-1 is labeled a pseudogene. This CDR3 comprises 16 residues. Here the CDR3 reads CASSGRLAGGAETQYF. In DNA, the CDR3 is TGTGCCAGCAGCGGTCGACTAGCGGGGGGGGCGGAGACCCAGTACTTC.

This clone was seen more than once but under ten times. This sequence joins TRBV11-2 and TRBJ2-3; unclear D gene. The V end lost 1 base, the J end lost 2 bases, and 10 bases lay between the germline ends. The germline CDR1 and CDR2 sequences are SGHAT and FQNNGV. The CDR3 runs 15 residues. The CDR3 sequence: CASSLVAAPTDTQYF. CDR3 bases: TGTGCCAGCAGCTTAGTTGCGGCGCCCACAGATACGCAGTATTTT.

The V gene is TRBV28, the J gene TRBJ1-5; D gene ambiguous. Trimming stripped 7 bases from V and 6 bases from J, with 10 bases between. The CDR3 extends over 12 amino acids. The germline CDR1 and CDR2 sequences are MDHEN and SYDVKM. CDR3 region: CASMVLGQPQHF. CDR3 DNA sequence: TGTGCCAGCATGGTACTAGGTCAGCCCCAGCATTTT.

This clone was picked up a small number of times. The same CDR3 also results from other DNA sequences found in this sample. The V gene is TRBV12-3 or TRBV12-4, the J gene TRBJ2-7; 8 bases map to TRBD1. Trimming removed 5 bases from V and 3 bases from J; junction bases left unmatched: 3. The CDR3 has 13 amino acids. The CDR3: CASSPTGVYEQYF. CDR3 DNA: TGTGCCAGCAGTCCGACAGGGGTCTACGAGCAGTACTTC.

This clone was detected only a few times. V gene TRBV19 combines with J gene TRBJ2-7; tentatively, D is TRBD1 (6 bases). The CDR3 runs 14 residues. CDR1 is LNHDA and CDR2 is SQIVND in the germline V gene (reference sequence). V shed 6 bases and J shed 0 bases, with 12 bases lying between them. The CDR3 here is CASSGQISSYEQYF. The CDR3 bases are TGTGCCAGTAGCGGACAGATAAGCTCCTACGAGCAGTACTTC.

The chain is built from TRBV7-2 and TRBJ2-2; TRBD1 matches 8 bases. This CDR3 has 17 amino acids. V lost 0 bases and J lost 2; bases outside the gene matches: 5. Germline V gene sequence: CDR1 SGHTA, CDR2 FQGNSA. Here the CDR3 reads CASSLAPGTGNTGELFF. The CDR3 DNA reads as TGTGCCAGCAGCTTAGCTCCCGGGACAGGAAACACCGGGGAGCTGTTTTTT.

On this clone: Other nucleotide sequences in the sample specify the same CDR3. The genes are TRBV18 and TRBJ1-6; no definite D call. Trimming removed 2 bases at V and 5 bases at J, with 4 bases between. This CDR3 contains 13 residues. From germline, CDR1 is KGHSH and CDR2 LQKENI. This chain's CDR3 is CASSPSDNSPLHF. The CDR3 region has the DNA TGTGCCAGCTCACCATCGGATAATTCACCCCTCCACTTT.

V gene TRBV29-1 combines with J gene TRBJ1-6; 7 bases map to TRBD1. CDR1 and CDR2 from the germline V gene are SQVTM and ANQGSEA. V shed 5 bases and J 9 bases; nucleotides not matched to a gene: 10. This CDR3 comprises 14 residues. The CDR3 sequence is CSVKLDRDGSPLHF. The CDR3 DNA is TGCAGCGTTAAACTAGACAGGGACGGTTCACCCCTCCACTTT. The full variable domain, rest sourced from reference TRBV29-1 and TRBJ1-6, is SAVISQKPSRDICQRGTSLTIQCQVDSQVTMMFWYRQQPGQSLTLIATANQGSEATYESGFVIDKFPISRPNLTFSTLTVSNMSPEDSSIYLCSVKLDRDGSPLHFGNGTRLTVT.

This clone came up once. The V and J genes are TRBV5-4 and TRBJ1-2; TRBD1 might be the D (6 bases). Germline CDR1 is SGHNT and CDR2 is YYREEE (reference sequence). There are 15 residues in the CDR3. Trimming took 3 bases from V and 5 from J, leaving 17 bases between them. This CDR3 is CASSSTPPGEYGYTF. The CDR3 DNA sequence: TGTGCCAGCAGCTCAACACCTCCAGGGGAATATGGCTACACCTTC.

CDR3 residues: CASSLGRQGNSPLHF. DNA of the CDR3: TGTGCCAGCAGCTTAGGTCGGCAGGGTAATTCACCCCTCCACTTT. The chain links TRBV7-2 to TRBJ1-6; a weak D match, TRBD1 (5 bases). Per the germline V gene, CDR1 is SGHTA and CDR2 is FQGNSA. The V end was cut by 1 base, the J end by 6 bases, with 10 bases between. The CDR3 runs 15 residues.

This rearrangement joins TRBV27 to TRBJ1-2; 10 bases align to TRBD1. V shed 4 bases, J shed 6 bases, and the junction held 5 bases outside the gene matches. CDR3 length equals 14 residues. CDR1 MNHEY and CDR2 SMNVEV come from the germline V gene (reference sequence). In nucleotides, the CDR3 is TGTGCCAGCAGTTCGGGACAGGGGTTTGATGGCTACACCTTC. Its protein is CASSSGQGFDGYTF.

This rearrangement joins TRBV7-8 to TRBJ1-2; D is undetermined. Trimming took off 6 bases at V and 8 bases at J, with 10 bases between the two ends. Germline V gives CDR1 SGHVS, CDR2 FQNEAQ. This CDR3 has 11 amino acids. The CDR3 bases are TGTGCCAGCAGTCAGCGTAGCGGCTACACCTTC. It encodes CASSQRSGYTF.